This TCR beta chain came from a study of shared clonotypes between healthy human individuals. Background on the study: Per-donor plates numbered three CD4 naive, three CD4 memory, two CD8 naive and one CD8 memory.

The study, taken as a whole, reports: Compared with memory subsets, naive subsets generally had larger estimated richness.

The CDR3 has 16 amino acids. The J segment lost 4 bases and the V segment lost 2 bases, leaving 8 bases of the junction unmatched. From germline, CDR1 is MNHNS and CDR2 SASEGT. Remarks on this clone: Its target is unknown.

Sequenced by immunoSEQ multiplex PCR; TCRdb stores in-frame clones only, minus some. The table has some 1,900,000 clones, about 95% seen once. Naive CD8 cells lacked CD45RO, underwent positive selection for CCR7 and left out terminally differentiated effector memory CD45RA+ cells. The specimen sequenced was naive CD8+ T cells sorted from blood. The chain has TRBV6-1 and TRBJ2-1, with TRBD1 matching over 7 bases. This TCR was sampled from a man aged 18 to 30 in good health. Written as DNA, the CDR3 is TGTGCCAGCAGTGAAACCGGGGCAGGGGGTTACAATGAGCAGTTCTTC. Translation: CASSETGAGGYNEQFF.